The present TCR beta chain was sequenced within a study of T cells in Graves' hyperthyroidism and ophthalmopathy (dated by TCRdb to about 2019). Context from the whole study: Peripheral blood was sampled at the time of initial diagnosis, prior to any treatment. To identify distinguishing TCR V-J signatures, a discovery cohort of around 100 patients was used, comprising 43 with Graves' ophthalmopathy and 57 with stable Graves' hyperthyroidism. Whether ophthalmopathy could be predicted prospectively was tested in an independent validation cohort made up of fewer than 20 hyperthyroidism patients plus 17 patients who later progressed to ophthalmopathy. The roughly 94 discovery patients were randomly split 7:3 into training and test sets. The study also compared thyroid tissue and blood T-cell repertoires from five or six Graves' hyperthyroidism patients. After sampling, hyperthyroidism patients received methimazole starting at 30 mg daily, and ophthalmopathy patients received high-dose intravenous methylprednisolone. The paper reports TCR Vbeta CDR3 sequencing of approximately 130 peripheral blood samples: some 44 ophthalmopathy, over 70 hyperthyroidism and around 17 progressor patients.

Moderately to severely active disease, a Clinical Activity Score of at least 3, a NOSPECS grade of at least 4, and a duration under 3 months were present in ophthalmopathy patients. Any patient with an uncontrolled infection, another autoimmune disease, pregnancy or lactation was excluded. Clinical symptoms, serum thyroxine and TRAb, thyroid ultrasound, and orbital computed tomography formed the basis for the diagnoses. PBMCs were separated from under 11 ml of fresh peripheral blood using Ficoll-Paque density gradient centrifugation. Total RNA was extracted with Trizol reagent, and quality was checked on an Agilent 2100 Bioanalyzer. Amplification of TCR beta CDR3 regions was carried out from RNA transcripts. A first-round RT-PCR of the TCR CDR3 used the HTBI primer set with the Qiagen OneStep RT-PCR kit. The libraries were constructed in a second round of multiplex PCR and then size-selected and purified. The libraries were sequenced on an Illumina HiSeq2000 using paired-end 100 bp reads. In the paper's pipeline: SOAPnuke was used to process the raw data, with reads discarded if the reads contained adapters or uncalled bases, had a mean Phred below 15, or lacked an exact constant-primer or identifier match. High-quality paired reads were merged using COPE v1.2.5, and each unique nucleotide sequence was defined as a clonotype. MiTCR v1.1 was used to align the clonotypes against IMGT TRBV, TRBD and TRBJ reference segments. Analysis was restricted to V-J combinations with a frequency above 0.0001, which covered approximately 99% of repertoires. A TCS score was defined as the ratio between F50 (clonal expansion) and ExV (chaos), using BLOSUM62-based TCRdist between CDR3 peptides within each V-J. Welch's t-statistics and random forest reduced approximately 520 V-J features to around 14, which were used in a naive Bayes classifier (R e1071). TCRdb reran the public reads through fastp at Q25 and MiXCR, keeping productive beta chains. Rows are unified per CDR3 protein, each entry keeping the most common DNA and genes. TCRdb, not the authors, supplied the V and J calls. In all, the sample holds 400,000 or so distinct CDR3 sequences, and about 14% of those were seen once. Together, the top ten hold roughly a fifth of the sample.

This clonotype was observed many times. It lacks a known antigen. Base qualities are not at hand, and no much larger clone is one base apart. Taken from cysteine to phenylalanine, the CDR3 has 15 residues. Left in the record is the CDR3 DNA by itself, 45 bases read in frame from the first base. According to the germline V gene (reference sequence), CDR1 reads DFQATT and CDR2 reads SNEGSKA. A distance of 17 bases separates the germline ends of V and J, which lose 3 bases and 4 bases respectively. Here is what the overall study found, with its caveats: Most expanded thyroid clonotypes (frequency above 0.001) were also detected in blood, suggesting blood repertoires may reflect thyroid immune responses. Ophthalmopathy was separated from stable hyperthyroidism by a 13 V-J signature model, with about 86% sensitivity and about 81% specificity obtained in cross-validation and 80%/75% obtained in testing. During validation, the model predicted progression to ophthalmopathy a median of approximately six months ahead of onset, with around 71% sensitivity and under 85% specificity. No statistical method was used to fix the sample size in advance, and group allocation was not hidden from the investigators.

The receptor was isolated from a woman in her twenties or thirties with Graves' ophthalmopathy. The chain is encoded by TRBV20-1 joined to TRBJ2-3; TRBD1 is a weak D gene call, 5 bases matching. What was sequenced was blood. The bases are TGCAGTGCTAGCGGACACCAAATCGTCGCAGATACGCAGTATTTT. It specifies CSASGHQIVADTQYF.